These 22 T cell receptor beta chains originate from one sample sequenced in a study of T-cell memory formation after mild COVID-19. Using its own MiXCR run on the 5' RACE reads, TCRdb lists one record per CDR3 protein. Of about 360,000 distinct CDR3 sequences detected, roughly an eighth appear once; the ten largest clones hold 22%. Sequencing used PBMCs or a T cell subset sorted from them (not recorded which). The source is a man aged 18 to 30 who had mild COVID-19 (a few samples of this study predate the infection). Cell type and time point are not known.

A single count supports this clonotype. A much larger clone is a single base away; this may be a read error. This chain uses TRBV4-3 with TRBJ2-1, with D unclear. CDR1 and CDR2 (germline): LGHNA, YSLEER. Trimming left V 3 bases short and J 9 bases short, with 15 bases between. This CDR3 is built from 14 residues. The CDR3 region is CASSQGYSGIEQFF. The CDR3 DNA sequence: TGCGCCAGCAGCCAGGGGTATAGTGGGATTGAGCAGTTCTTC.

The J gene is TRBJ1-5, the V gene TRBV10-3; D is undetermined. The CDR3 consists of 14 residues. The V and J ends lost 9 bases and 3 bases respectively, with 15 bases between them. Germline V gene data show CDR1 as ENHRY and CDR2 as SYGVKD. Here the CDR3 reads CAISSGGVNQPQHF. CDR3 nucleotide sequence: TGTGCCATATCGTCGGGTGGGGTCAATCAGCCCCAGCATTTT.

This clonotype was picked up many times. This rearrangement joins TRBV7-2 to TRBJ2-5, with D perhaps matching TRBD1 (5 bases). The CDR3 totals 13 residues. CDR1 and CDR2 (germline): SGHTA, FQGNSA. Deletions cut 5 bases from V and 2 bases from J, with 9 bases between. CDR3 sequence: CASSRGWQETQYF. Written as DNA, the CDR3 is TGTGCCAGCAGCAGGGGCTGGCAAGAGACCCAGTACTTC.

The V gene is TRBV4-2, the J gene TRBJ1-2, with a weak D call TRBD1 (6 bases). The V gene lost 1 base and the J gene lost 6 bases, with 15 bases spanning the gap. The CDR3 sequence is 15 residues long. Germline lookup yields CDR1 LGHNA and CDR2 YNFKEQ. The CDR3 nucleotides read TGTGCCAGCAGCCAAGCCTTGGGAGGGGGGAATGGCTACACCTTC. Protein product: CASSQALGGGNGYTF.

This clonotype has more than one count but fewer than ten. The chain is built from TRBV9 and TRBJ2-5; no reliable D call. Germline CDR1 and CDR2: SGDLS and YYNGEE. The CDR3 is 14 residues long. The V end was cut by 3 bases, the J end by 5 bases, with 14 bases between. The CDR3 sequence is CASSEMDVMETQYF. CDR3 bases: TGTGCCAGCAGCGAAATGGACGTTATGGAGACCCAGTACTTC. The full variable domain, in which reference TRBV9 and TRBJ2-5 provide the parts outside the CDR3, is DSGVTQTPKHLITATGQRVTLRCSPRSGDLSVYWYQQSLDQGLQFLIQYYNGEERAKGNILERFSAQQFPDLHSELNLSSLELGDSALYFCASSEMDVMETQYFGPGTRLLVL.

The chain is built from TRBV7-9 and TRBJ1-1; a possible D gene is TRBD1 (6 bases). The V and J ends lost 4 bases and 4 bases respectively, with 13 bases between them. CDR1 and CDR2 from the germline V gene are SEHNR and FQNEAQ (reference sequence). The CDR3 has 14 residues. The CDR3 DNA is TGTGCCAGCAGCTCCATACGGGGGCGCACTGAAGCTTTCTTT. The encoded protein is CASSSIRGRTEAFF.

In this sample, this clonotype turned up a few times. The chain joins TRBV29-1 to TRBJ2-1, with D possibly being TRBD1 or TRBD2 (5 bases each). The germline V gene encodes CDR1 SQVTM and CDR2 ANQGSEA. The CDR3 runs to 16 residues. The ends were cut back, 2 bases at V and 1 base at J, with 15 bases in the middle. Here the CDR3 DNA reads TGCAGCGTTGAACTGGGGGACCCTCTATCCTACAATGAGCAGTTCTTC. The encoded protein is CSVELGDPLSYNEQFF.

This clonotype has just a few counts. The chain recombines TRBV10-3 with TRBJ2-5, with D perhaps matching TRBD1 (6 bases). Trimming left V 7 bases short and J 4 bases short, with 16 bases between. Germline V lookup: CDR1 ENHRY, CDR2 SYGVKD. The CDR3 covers 14 residues. The CDR3 nucleotides are TGTGCCATCACCGAGGACAGTCAAAGAGAGACCCAGTACTTC. Translated: CAITEDSQRETQYF.

A word on this clonotype: Mismatch with germline at one junction end may stem from a read error. V usage is TRBV6-5 and J usage is TRBJ2-4, with D unclear. From germline, CDR1 is MNHEY and CDR2 SVGAGI. The CDR3 length is 15 residues. In DNA, the CDR3 is TGTGTCAGCAGCCAGACTGAATTAGCCAAAAACATTCAGTACTTC. Encoded protein: CVSSQTELAKNIQYF.

This clonotype appeared a few times. The genes are TRBV7-9 and TRBJ1-6, with D uncertain. CDR1 is SEHNR and CDR2 is FQNEAQ in the germline V gene (reference sequence). V was cut by 6 bases and J by 0 bases, with 9 bases left in between. This CDR3 has 15 amino acids. The CDR3 protein is CASSTVRSYNSPLHF. The CDR3 DNA follows: TGTGCCAGCAGTACAGTACGCTCCTATAATTCACCCCTCCACTTT.

This clonotype turned up a few times. This rearrangement joins TRBV2 to TRBJ1-6; D remains unclear. Trimming removed 4 bases from V and 5 bases from J, with 9 bases in between. The CDR3 is 14 residues long. From germline, CDR1 is SNHLY and CDR2 FYNNEI. The CDR3, as DNA: TGTGCCAGCAGTGTTGGGCGGAATAATTCACCCCTCCACTTT. It yields the protein CASSVGRNNSPLHF.

The gene calls are TRBV5-1 and TRBJ2-2, with 9 bases that match TRBD1. The V gene's germline CDR1 is SGHRS and CDR2 YFSETQ. The CDR3 extends over 15 amino acids. V lost 4 bases to trimming and J lost 4 bases; unmatched junction nucleotides: 5. The CDR3 DNA reads as TGCGCCAGCAGCGAAACAGGGGGCGGCACCGGGGAGCTGTTTTTT. Translated, it gives CASSETGGGTGELFF.

The gene calls are TRBV6-5 and TRBJ1-1, with TRBD1 matching 7 bases. J was trimmed by 1 base and V by 8 bases; bases with no gene match: 10. The CDR3 contains 15 residues. The V gene's germline CDR1 is MNHEY and CDR2 SVGAGI. The CDR3 DNA reads TGTGCCAGCCGAGCCGCCGGGACAGCGAACACTGAAGCTTTCTTT. Translated: CASRAAGTANTEAFF.

CDR3 sequence reads: CASSLVVGGTGQPQHF. The CDR3 region has the DNA TGTGCCAGCAGCTTAGTCGTAGGGGGGACTGGGCAGCCCCAGCATTTT. The chain is built from TRBV7-9 and TRBJ1-5, with D perhaps matching TRBD1 (6 bases). The CDR3 has 16 residues. The ends were cut back, 1 base at V and 7 bases at J, with 17 bases in the middle. Germline loops: CDR1 SEHNR, CDR2 FQNEAQ (reference sequence).

This clonotype was picked up a small number of times. The chain couples TRBV27 to TRBJ1-2; a weak D match, TRBD1 (5 bases). CDR1 MNHEY and CDR2 SMNVEV come from the germline V gene (reference sequence). V was trimmed by 5 bases and J by 0 bases, leaving 16 bases between them. This CDR3 comprises 16 residues. CDR3 bases: TGTGCCAGCAGTCCCCTTGAGGGACTAGCTAACTATGGCTACACCTTC. It translates to CASSPLEGLANYGYTF.

The rearrangement uses TRBV21-1 and TRBJ2-7; TRBD1, the table's D call, lacks a check against the DNA. TRBV21-1 is noted as a pseudogene. CDR3 length equals 14 residues. CDR3 nucleotides: TGTGCCAGCTGCGGGACAGGGGCATCCTACGAGCAGTACTTC. Translated: CASCGTGASYEQYF.

There are many counts of this clonotype. The chain links TRBV5-1 to TRBJ2-1; D call uncertain. The V and J ends lost 4 bases and 0 bases respectively, with 11 bases between them. This CDR3 region has 15 residues. CDR1 and CDR2 (germline): SGHRS, YFSETQ. The CDR3 loop is CASSKTTSSYNEQFF. CDR3 bases: TGCGCCAGCAGCAAGACAACGAGCTCCTACAATGAGCAGTTCTTC.

J is TRBJ2-5 and V is TRBV12-5, with D possibly TRBD2 on 5 matching bases. The CDR3 is made up of 14 amino acids. The germline V gene has CDR1 LGHNT and CDR2 FRNRAP. The V end lost 0 bases, the J end lost 4 bases, and 9 bases lay between the germline ends. CDR3 region: CASGLVRGGETQYF. The CDR3 coding sequence is TGTGCTAGTGGTTTGGTACGTGGAGGAGAGACCCAGTACTTC.

Worth noting for this clonotype: A much more abundant neighbour one base away suggests this may be a read error. The chain employs TRBV4-3 and TRBJ2-2; D perhaps matches TRBD2 (6 bases). This CDR3 is built from 16 residues. Trimming took off 5 bases at V and 3 bases at J, with 16 bases between the two ends. Germline assignment: CDR1 LGHNA and CDR2 YSLEER. The CDR3 sequence: CASSSKMGTHTGELFF. The CDR3 DNA follows: TGCGCCAGCAGCAGCAAGATGGGGACTCACACCGGGGAGCTGTTTTTT.

The chain employs TRBV6-5 and TRBJ1-2; 7 bases line up with TRBD1. Per the germline V gene, CDR1 is MNHEY and CDR2 is SVGAGI. Unmatched junction bases numbered 12, after V lost 0 bases and J lost 5 bases. The CDR3 totals 17 residues. Here the CDR3 reads CASSYSIGSQGSYGYTF. The CDR3 DNA is TGTGCCAGCAGTTACTCGATTGGGTCACAGGGGAGTTATGGCTACACCTTC.

This clonotype has a count of ten or more. The chain combines TRBV5-1 with TRBJ1-1; D ambiguous. With 7 bases removed from V and 4 bases from J, the gap between germline ends came to 29 bases. This CDR3 has 18 residues. Germline-derived CDR1 and CDR2 are SGHRS and YFSETQ. DNA of the CDR3: TGCGCCAGCCGGACGAGGGAGGTCGTAATGGGTCGGGGCACTGAAGCTTTCTTT. Amino acids: CASRTREVVMGRGTEAFF.

There are many counts of this clonotype. This chain uses TRBV12-3 or TRBV12-4 with TRBJ1-5; maybe TRBD1 (5 bases). The V end was cut by 5 bases, the J end by 0 bases, with 8 bases between. This CDR3 comprises 14 residues. CDR3 DNA: TGTGCCAGCAGTCGGGACCATAGCAATCAGCCCCAGCATTTT. Translation: CASSRDHSNQPQHF.